This record concerns one TCR beta chain sequence. Its antigen is as yet unknown. This sample is drawn from a study of regulatory T cells in long-lasting Graves disease. Study findings and constraints: Persistent Graves' patients showed less TCR diversity than newly diagnosed ones. Under persistent disease, TRBV28, TRBJ1-2 and TRBJ2-5 were used preferentially.

HTBI primers from iRepertoire and Arm-PCR of CDR3 regions yielded the TCR beta libraries. TCRdb used MiXCR to reprocess the multiplex PCR reads, holding one entry per CDR3 protein. Of approximately 350,000 distinct CDR3 sequences listed, roughly 10% are singletons. The CDR3 sequence is 17 residues long. V lost 1 base to trimming and J lost 4 bases; unmatched junction nucleotides: 6. Germline assignment: CDR1 SGHRS and CDR2 YFSETQ. The sample's time point: newly diagnosed GD, antithyroid drugs for less than 3 months. Extracted PBMC RNA gave rise to the TCR library. This sample also appeared in a second study, on T cells in Graves' hyperthyroidism and ophthalmopathy.

The specimen comprised peripheral blood mononuclear cells (PBMCs), sampled at new diagnosis, from a patient treated with antithyroid drugs. This chain connects TRBV5-1 to TRBJ2-2, with TRBD2 matching 11 bases. The TCR sequence derives from a woman under 30 with Graves disease. In DNA form, the CDR3 reads TGCGCCAGCAGCTTGTCCCTAGCGGGGGGCCTCACCGGGGAGCTGTTTTTT. Its protein is CASSLSLAGGLTGELFF.